Below are 32 T cell receptor beta chains sequenced from a single sample in a study of T-cell memory formation after mild COVID-19. One entry per CDR3 protein, called by TCRdb with MiXCR from the 5' RACE reads. In the table there are 580,000 or so distinct CDR3 sequences, about 18% of which are singletons. Sequenced: PBMCs or a T cell subset sorted from them (not recorded which). The source of these receptors is an adult woman who had mild COVID-19 (a few samples of this study predate the infection). Cell type and time point are not known.

This chain joins TRBV20-1 and TRBJ2-1; 7 bases agree with TRBD1. After removal of 6 bases from V and 5 bases from J, the junction contained 4 bases not matched to a gene. Germline CDR1 and CDR2: DFQATT and SNEGSKA (reference sequence). The CDR3 runs 12 residues. The CDR3 loop is CSAPGQHNEQFF. CDR3 DNA: TGCAGTGCACCGGGACAGCACAATGAGCAGTTCTTC.

J is TRBJ2-2 and V is TRBV24-1; 8 bases match TRBD2. Germline CDR1 reads KGHDR; CDR2 reads SFDVKD. The CDR3 length is 17 residues. V dropped 4 bases and J dropped 3; count of bases not matched to a gene: 9. The CDR3 nucleotides are TGTGCCACCAGTGACCTCCGGACTAGCACCCACACCGGGGAGCTGTTTTTT. Its translation: CATSDLRTSTHTGELFF.

The chain links TRBV7-2 to TRBJ2-7; D is unresolved. The CDR3 sequence is 15 residues long. V lost 6 bases, J lost 1 base, and 16 bases lay in between. Per the germline V gene, CDR1 is SGHTA and CDR2 is FQGNSA. Written as DNA, the CDR3 is TGTGCCAGCAGTCCCGAATTTGGGTCTTCCTACGAGCAGTACTTC. Encoded protein: CASSPEFGSSYEQYF.

V gene TRBV25-1 combines with J gene TRBJ2-2; D is undetermined. Germline CDR1 reads MGHDK; CDR2 reads SYGVNS. The CDR3 length is 18 residues. Trimming took off 4 bases at V and 0 bases at J, with 18 bases between the two ends. The CDR3 DNA reads as TGTGCCAGCAGTGCGGCCCCAGATTTCCCCGCGAACACCGGGGAGCTGTTTTTT. It encodes CASSAAPDFPANTGELFF.

The chain combines TRBV20-1 with TRBJ1-2, with 8 bases identical to TRBD1. Germline V CDR1 and CDR2: DFQATT, SNEGSKA (reference sequence). V shed 3 bases and J 6 bases; nucleotides not matched to a gene: 6. The CDR3 runs to 13 residues. The CDR3 spells CSASYAGGDGYTF. The CDR3 nucleotides read TGCAGTGCTAGTTATGCAGGGGGCGATGGCTACACCTTC.

The chain employs TRBV3-1 and TRBJ1-6, with a weak D call TRBD1 (5 bases). Germline loops: CDR1 LGHDT, CDR2 YNNKEL (reference sequence). This CDR3 is 17 amino acids long. Trimming shortened V by 5 bases and J by 6 bases, and 20 bases separated the two germline ends. CDR3 nucleotides: TGTGCCAGCAGCTTGTCGTGGGGCGCTGGGGTTAATTCACCCCTCCACTTT. The encoded protein is CASSLSWGAGVNSPLHF.

The J gene is TRBJ2-1, the V gene TRBV7-8, with no clear D. The CDR3 extends over 14 amino acids. With 1 base removed from V and 5 bases from J, the gap between germline ends came to 9 bases. Germline loops: CDR1 SGHVS, CDR2 FQNEAQ. Here the CDR3 reads CASSLGLEHNEQFF. As DNA, the CDR3 is TGTGCCAGCAGCTTAGGATTGGAGCACAATGAGCAGTTCTTC.

The chain employs TRBV12-3 or TRBV12-4 and TRBJ2-7; TRBD1 aligns across 7 bases. CDR3 length equals 14 residues. J was trimmed by 3 bases and V by 4 bases; bases with no gene match: 6. The CDR3 spells CASSSGQSGYEQYF. Here the CDR3 DNA reads TGTGCCAGCAGTTCGGGACAGAGTGGCTACGAGCAGTACTTC.

This clonotype turned up a few times. The V and J genes are TRBV12-3 or TRBV12-4 and TRBJ1-2; TRBD1 is a possible D gene (6 bases). The ends were cut back, 6 bases at V and 3 bases at J, with 20 bases in the middle. The CDR3 length is 16 residues. The CDR3 bases are TGTGCCAGCAGGCCTGAGTTGGGGGGGCGAGACTATGGCTACACCTTC. Its protein is CASRPELGGRDYGYTF.

V gene TRBV2 combines with J gene TRBJ2-1, with D unclear. Germline assignment: CDR1 SNHLY and CDR2 FYNNEI. Trimming removed 6 bases from V and 13 bases from J, with 16 bases in between. The CDR3 has 12 residues. The DNA of the CDR3 is TGTGCCAGCAGCTCCGGGTCAAAGGGCCAGTTCTTC. It specifies CASSSGSKGQFF. The entire variable domain, with the rest obtained from reference TRBV2 and TRBJ2-1, is as follows: EPEVTQTPSHQVTQMGQEVILRCVPISNHLYFYWYRQILGQKVEFLVSFYNNEISEKSEIFDDQFSVERPDGSNFTLKIRSTKLEDSAMYFCASSSGSKGQFFGPGTRLTVL.

The chain recombines TRBV7-9 with TRBJ1-1, with D possibly TRBD1 on 5 matching bases. This CDR3 is 16 amino acids long. V dropped 5 bases and J dropped 3 bases, with 19 bases sitting between them. Germline V gene lookup returns CDR1 SEHNR and CDR2 FQNEAQ (reference sequence). The CDR3 spells CASSLGGRPGDTEAFF. CDR3 nucleotide sequence: TGTGCCAGCAGCCTGGGGGGACGTCCCGGGGACACTGAAGCTTTCTTT.

This clonotype was seen only a few times. The rearrangement uses TRBV20-1 and TRBJ2-1; 8 nucleotides line up with TRBD2. This CDR3 has 13 residues. The trim removed 1 base at V and 7 bases at J, leaving 3 bases unmatched. Germline loops: CDR1 DFQATT, CDR2 SNEGSKA (reference sequence). CDR3 sequence: CSARVAGLNEQFF. CDR3 coding DNA: TGCAGTGCTAGAGTAGCGGGACTGAATGAGCAGTTCTTC.

This clonotype was seen more than once but under ten times. The rearrangement uses TRBV12-3 or TRBV12-4 and TRBJ2-5; no reliable D call. The CDR3 is 13 amino acids. Trimming removed 4 bases at V and 7 bases at J, with 13 bases between. CDR3 loop: CASSSSIGWTQYF. DNA of the CDR3: TGTGCCAGCAGTTCCTCCATAGGGTGGACCCAGTACTTC.

This chain connects TRBV6-5 to TRBJ2-3; 7 nucleotides line up with TRBD2. The CDR3 runs 15 residues. Germline CDR1 is MNHEY and CDR2 is SVGAGI. The V and J ends lost 4 bases and 2 bases, in that order; junction bases with no gene match: 6. The CDR3 reads CASSSSGPSTDTQYF. DNA of the CDR3: TGTGCCAGCAGTTCTAGCGGACCCTCCACAGATACGCAGTATTTT.

This clonotype came up a few times. V gene TRBV12-3 or TRBV12-4 combines with J gene TRBJ2-3, with 7 positions matching TRBD2. Unmatched junction bases numbered 9, after V lost 3 bases and J lost 6 bases. The CDR3 has 15 residues. CDR3 DNA: TGTGCCAGCAGTTTCCCGGGGGGAGGCATGGATACGCAGTATTTT. Protein sequence: CASSFPGGGMDTQYF.

The sample holds a few counts of this clonotype. This sequence joins TRBV5-1 and TRBJ1-1, with TRBD1 as a possible D gene (6 bases). This CDR3 is built from 15 residues. CDR1 is SGHRS, CDR2 YFSETQ, per germline. V shed 1 base and J shed 4 bases, with 14 bases lying between them. CDR3 sequence reads: CASSLSHRDGTEAFF. The CDR3, as DNA: TGCGCCAGCAGCTTGTCCCACAGGGATGGCACTGAAGCTTTCTTT. Complete variable domain (other parts from reference TRBV5-1 and TRBJ1-1): KAGVTQTPRYLIKTRGQQVTLSCSPISGHRSVSWYQQTPGQGLQFLFEYFSETQRNKGNFPGRFSGRQFSNSRSEMNVSTLELGDSALYLCASSLSHRDGTEAFFGQGTRLTVV.

This clonotype was found once. This chain connects TRBV5-4 to TRBJ1-1, with D tentatively TRBD1 (6 bases). The CDR3 runs 16 residues. With 4 bases removed from V and 0 bases from J, the gap between germline ends came to 16 bases. Germline lookup yields CDR1 SGHNT and CDR2 YYREEE (reference sequence). The CDR3 loop is CASSAGQSIMNTEAFF. CDR3 DNA sequence: TGTGCCAGCAGCGCTGGACAGTCTATCATGAACACTGAAGCTTTCTTT.

The chain employs TRBV6-4 and TRBJ1-2, with a weak D call TRBD1 (6 bases). Trimming shortened V by 2 bases and J by 8 bases, and 12 bases separated the two germline ends. CDR1 is MRHNA, CDR2 SNTAGT, per germline. This CDR3 spans 13 amino acids. Here the CDR3 DNA reads TGTGCCAGCAGTGACAGTACAGGGAAAGGCTACACCTTC. It codes for CASSDSTGKGYTF.

This clonotype was seen a few times. The CDR3 nucleotides are TGCGCCAGCAGCCACCAATACACAGATACGCAGTATTTT. This codes for CASSHQYTDTQYF. V usage is TRBV4-1 and J usage is TRBJ2-3; D unresolved. This CDR3 comprises 13 residues. Between the trimmed V and J ends, which lost 3 bases and 2 bases, there was a span of 6 bases. Germline assignment: CDR1 MGHRA and CDR2 YSYEKL.

This clonotype has only a few counts. The rearrangement uses TRBV20-1 and TRBJ2-2; the D gene is possibly TRBD1 (5 bases). This CDR3 contains 15 residues. Trimming removed 6 bases from V and 4 bases from J, with 18 bases in between. In germline, CDR1 is DFQATT, CDR2 SNEGSKA (reference sequence). As DNA, the CDR3 is TGCAGTGCCCAGAGCCTCCGGCAGGGCACCGGGGAGCTGTTTTTT. Protein sequence: CSAQSLRQGTGELFF.

The rearrangement joins TRBV24-1 to TRBJ2-3; 9 nucleotides align to TRBD2. The length of the CDR3 is 14 residues. With V trimmed by 1 base and J by 7 bases, 2 bases remained unmatched. Germline lookup yields CDR1 KGHDR and CDR2 SFDVKD. This chain's CDR3 is CATSDFLAGNTQYF. As DNA, the CDR3 is TGTGCCACCAGTGATTTCCTAGCGGGAAATACGCAGTATTTT.

The chain combines TRBV18 with TRBJ2-1; 7 bases are shared with TRBD2. In germline, CDR1 is KGHSH, CDR2 LQKENI. CDR3 length equals 14 residues. Unmatched junction bases numbered 6, after V lost 6 bases and J lost 4 bases. The CDR3 protein is CASSQQRDYNEQFF. DNA for the CDR3: TGTGCCAGCTCGCAACAGCGGGATTACAATGAGCAGTTCTTC.

The chain recombines TRBV4-1 with TRBJ1-1, with D possibly being TRBD1 (5 bases). The germline V and J ends were trimmed by 0 bases and 10 bases, with 9 bases remaining between them. Germline V gene sequence: CDR1 MGHRA, CDR2 YSYEKL. The CDR3 is made up of 12 amino acids. The CDR3 bases are TGCGCCAGCAGCCAAGAGGGGCGGGTAGCTTTCTTT. This codes for CASSQEGRVAFF.

At least ten counts were recorded for this clonotype. This rearrangement joins TRBV24-1 to TRBJ2-2; D gene ambiguous. Looked up from germline, CDR1 is KGHDR and CDR2 is SFDVKD. With 4 bases removed from V and 0 bases from J, the gap between germline ends came to 14 bases. This CDR3 contains 17 residues. This CDR3 reads CATSDPATGSNTGELFF. The CDR3 nucleotides read TGTGCCACCAGTGACCCCGCGACCGGATCGAACACCGGGGAGCTGTTTTTT.

The chain links TRBV11-2 to TRBJ1-1, with D possibly being TRBD1 (6 bases). V lost 2 bases and J 2 bases, leaving 18 bases between the germline ends. Germline loops: CDR1 SGHAT, CDR2 FQNNGV. The CDR3 is made up of 17 amino acids. The CDR3 coding sequence is TGTGCCAGCAGCTTAAGTTTCAGGGGTTCCACCAACACTGAAGCTTTCTTT. This codes for CASSLSFRGSTNTEAFF.

At least ten counts were recorded for this clonotype. V usage is TRBV7-2 and J usage is TRBJ1-3; the D is unclear. This CDR3 contains 14 residues. V lost 2 bases and J 6 bases, leaving 11 bases between the germline ends. CDR1 is SGHTA, CDR2 FQGNSA, per germline. In DNA form, the CDR3 reads TGTGCCAGCAGCTTACGAGGGTCTCAAAACACCATATATTTT. Encoded protein: CASSLRGSQNTIYF.

CDR3 DNA sequence: TGCAGCGTTCGAGAGGACAGGACGATTTCCTACGAGCAGTACTTC. Translating it yields CSVREDRTISYEQYF. The chain employs TRBV29-1 and TRBJ2-7; 7 bases are shared with TRBD1. The CDR3 extends over 15 amino acids. Trimming took 5 bases from V and 1 from J; bases not matched to a gene: 11. Germline CDR1 reads SQVTM; CDR2 reads ANQGSEA.

In this sample, this clonotype turned up a few times. The V and J genes are TRBV25-1 and TRBJ2-2, with D perhaps TRBD2 (6 bases). The V gene lost 1 base and the J gene lost 2 bases, with 8 bases spanning the gap. The CDR3 contains 15 residues. Germline V gives CDR1 MGHDK, CDR2 SYGVNS. The CDR3 coding sequence is TGTGCCAGCAGTGAATTCGGGGGAAACACCGGGGAGCTGTTTTTT. Protein sequence: CASSEFGGNTGELFF.

This clonotype was counted a few times. The rearrangement links TRBV5-1 to TRBJ2-7, with 12 bases matching TRBD1. Germline CDR1 SGHRS, CDR2 YFSETQ. The CDR3 has 14 amino acids. V lost 4 bases and J lost 6; bases outside the gene matches: 5. The CDR3 nucleotides read TGCGCCAGCAGCGACGGGACAGGGGGCGTCGAGCAGTACTTC. Translating it yields CASSDGTGGVEQYF.

This chain joins TRBV20-1 and TRBJ2-5; a weak D match, TRBD2 (6 bases). The CDR3 contains 13 residues. Trimming took off 4 bases at V and 2 bases at J, with 11 bases between the two ends. Germline CDR1 and CDR2: DFQATT and SNEGSKA (reference sequence). CDR3 in DNA: TGCAGTGCTACAACCGGGACTCAAGAGACCCAGTACTTC. Translating it yields CSATTGTQETQYF.

The J gene is TRBJ2-7, the V gene TRBV7-9, with 10 nucleotides matching TRBD2. With 6 bases clipped from V and 2 bases from J, the junction kept 7 bases outside the gene matches. The CDR3 is made up of 15 amino acids. Germline loops: CDR1 SEHNR, CDR2 FQNEAQ (reference sequence). The CDR3 nucleotides are TGTGCCAGCAGGGCTAGCGGGAGCGCACCCTACGAGCAGTACTTC. Translation gives CASRASGSAPYEQYF.

V is TRBV7-2 and J is TRBJ2-7, with 8 bases aligning to TRBD2. The CDR3 loop spans 14 amino acids. V dropped 7 bases and J dropped 2; count of bases not matched to a gene: 7. Germline V gene data show CDR1 as SGHTA and CDR2 as FQGNSA. The CDR3 DNA follows: TGTGCCAGCATCCAGGCTAGCGGGCCCTACGAGCAGTACTTC. Translating gives CASIQASGPYEQYF.